This T cell receptor (beta chain) is from a study of blood T cell repertoires in COVID-19. Study background: T cells, B-cell-depleted T cells, or PBMCs supplied cDNA or gDNA.

Per the authors' pipeline: Cell counts per sample came from amplifying reference gene primers. Here immunoSEQ multiplex PCR was the method, and the copy in TCRdb shows in-frame clones only, minus some. That table gives V, J and clone size, and the DNA gave D and trimming. Of 200,000 to 300,000 clones in the sample, approximately 88% were seen once. Adults between about 18 and 95 years of age took part from 20 to 25 US areas. Categorization into cohorts depended on clinical history that participants reported. Germline CDR1 reads SGHRS; CDR2 reads YFSETQ. The CDR3 consists of 16 residues. J lost 6 bases, V lost 1 base, and 9 bases had no gene match.

Specimen: PBMCs or T cells enriched from blood (not recorded which). The TCR originated in a woman aged 25-40 years with acute COVID-19. The chain is built from TRBV5-1 and TRBJ2-2, with 7 bases identical to TRBD2. The CDR3 DNA is TGCGCCAGCAGCTTGTCTCCAGCGGGGTGGGCCGGGGAGCTGTTTTTT. Translating it yields CASSLSPAGWAGELFF.